A single sample gave rise to the 5 T cell receptor beta chains below, sequenced in a study of cytomegalovirus exposure and HLA in healthy donors. PCR involved 60 Vbeta and 13 Jbeta primers. Only in-frame clones appear in the TCRdb table, and some are missing; sequencing was by immunoSEQ multiplex PCR. This table holds approximately 180,000 clones, more than 9.5% found once. Source material: PBMCs. Receptors were obtained from a man between 50 and 59 years old in good health and CMV-seropositive.

This clone has just a few counts. The V gene is TRBV19, the J gene TRBJ2-5; 7 bases align to TRBD1. The CDR3 has 14 amino acids. Germline V gives CDR1 LNHDA, CDR2 SQIVND (reference sequence). J lost 6 bases, V lost 2 bases, and 6 bases had no gene match. CDR3 DNA: TGTGCCAGTAGTATATCAGGCAGGGGGAAGACCCAGTACTTC. Its protein product is CASSISGRGKTQYF.

The chain carries TRBV18 and TRBJ1-6, with a weak D call TRBD1 (5 bases). The V end was cut by 1 base, the J end by 5 bases, with 12 bases between. Looked up from germline, CDR1 is KGHSH and CDR2 is LQKENI. The CDR3 extends over 16 amino acids. This CDR3 reads CASSPRRTGDNSPLHF. CDR3 DNA: TGTGCCAGCTCACCACGGCGGACGGGGGATAATTCACCCCTCCACTTT.

This rearrangement joins TRBV7-6 to TRBJ2-3, with D perhaps matching TRBD2 (6 bases). Per germline, CDR1 SGHVS and CDR2 FNYEAQ. Trimming stripped 4 bases from V and 6 bases from J, with 11 bases between. The CDR3 extends over 13 amino acids. The CDR3 sequence: CASSYPRGDTQYF. DNA of the CDR3: TGTGCCAGCAGCTATCCACGGGGGGATACGCAGTATTTT.

This clone is classed as medium-sized (0.01 to 0.1%). Here the CDR3 reads CASSPYVLGAEQYF. The DNA of the CDR3 is TGTGCCAGCAGCCCATACGTATTGGGGGCCGAGCAGTACTTC. The chain links TRBV11-3 to TRBJ2-7; TRBD1 might be the D (6 bases). Germline V lookup: CDR1 SGHNT, CDR2 YENEEA. Trimming removed 5 bases at V and 6 bases at J, with 17 bases between. This CDR3 has 14 amino acids.

CDR3 sequence: CASSLPGQANTEAFF. The CDR3 DNA reads TGCGCCAGCAGCTTGCCGGGACAGGCGAACACTGAAGCTTTCTTT. The J gene is TRBJ1-1, the V gene TRBV5-1; TRBD1 agrees at 8 bases. V lost 1 base, J lost 1 base, and 3 bases stayed unmatched. The CDR3 is made up of 15 amino acids. Per germline, CDR1 SGHRS and CDR2 YFSETQ. Drawing the rest from reference TRBV5-1 and TRBJ1-1, the complete variable domain is KAGVTQTPRYLIKTRGQQVTLSCSPISGHRSVSWYQQTPGQGLQFLFEYFSETQRNKGNFPGRFSGRQFSNSRSEMNVSTLELGDSALYLCASSLPGQANTEAFFGQGTRLTVV.